These 12 T cell receptor beta chains share one sample of origin, sequenced in a study of T cell responses to AZD1222 COVID-19 vaccine. Produced via immunoSEQ multiplex PCR; TCRdb's table is partial and in-frame only. The sample lists about 170,000 clones, 75% to 95% occurring once. The sequenced sample was peripheral blood, obtained on day 0 of AZD1222 vaccination. All receptors come from an adult in good health.

This chain uses TRBV9 with TRBJ1-2; 8 bases align to TRBD1. Losses at the gene ends were 0 bases for V and 7 bases for J; bases not matched to a gene: 11. This CDR3 contains 16 residues. Germline CDR1 is SGDLS and CDR2 is YYNGEE. In DNA, the CDR3 is TGTGCCAGCAGCGTAGGAACGGCAGGGGGCGAGGGTGGCTACACCTTC. This gives the protein CASSVGTAGGEGGYTF.

This rearrangement joins TRBV6-5 to TRBJ1-1, with 7 nucleotides matching TRBD1. The junction had 7 bases not matched to a gene; V was cut back by 6 bases and J by 0 bases. The CDR3 totals 15 residues. Per the germline V gene, CDR1 is MNHEY and CDR2 is SVGAGI. CDR3 DNA: TGTGCCAGCAGGAAGGATAGGGGGCTGAACACTGAAGCTTTCTTT. It is translated as CASRKDRGLNTEAFF.

This clone has a handful of counts. This chain connects TRBV4-3 to TRBJ2-7; D not resolved. Trimming stripped 1 base from V and 2 bases from J, with 21 bases between. This CDR3 spans 18 amino acids. The V gene's germline CDR1 is LGHNA and CDR2 YSLEER. This CDR3 reads CASSQVGPKKDAAYEQYF. The CDR3 DNA follows: TGCGCCAGCAGCCAAGTTGGTCCGAAAAAGGACGCAGCCTACGAGCAGTACTTC.

The rearrangement uses TRBV7-9 and TRBJ1-1; D is ambiguous. Trimming stripped 5 bases from V and 4 bases from J, with 11 bases between. The CDR3 sequence is 13 residues long. Germline-derived CDR1 and CDR2 are SEHNR and FQNEAQ (reference sequence). The DNA for the CDR3 is TGTGCCAGCAGCCCTCCAGGCACCACTGAAGCTTTCTTT. This codes for CASSPPGTTEAFF.

The chain is built from TRBV27 and TRBJ2-7; the D gene is possibly TRBD2 (7 bases). The CDR3 has 15 residues. V lost 0 bases to trimming and J lost 2 bases, with 11 bases between them. Germline CDR1 and CDR2: MNHEY and SMNVEV (reference sequence). CDR3 sequence (DNA): TGTGCCAGCAGTTTATCGAGAGGGGGGGCCTACGAGCAGTACTTC. It is translated as CASSLSRGGAYEQYF.

The genes are TRBV7-3 and TRBJ2-3; TRBD2 might be the D (6 bases). Germline assignment: CDR1 SGHTA and CDR2 FQGTGA. With 4 bases removed from V and 0 bases from J, the gap between germline ends came to 11 bases. This CDR3 is built from 15 residues. This CDR3 reads CASSSGLLSTDTQYF. The CDR3 region has the DNA TGTGCCAGCAGCTCTGGACTACTGAGCACAGATACGCAGTATTTT.

The chain employs TRBV9 and TRBJ1-2, with a possible D match to TRBD1 (5 bases). The length of the CDR3 is 13 residues. The V gene lost 6 bases and the J gene lost 3 bases, with 12 bases spanning the gap. Germline lookup yields CDR1 SGDLS and CDR2 YYNGEE. The chain's CDR3 is CASTLGGDYGYTF. CDR3 nucleotides: TGTGCCAGCACCCTTGGGGGGGACTATGGCTACACCTTC.

The V gene is TRBV19, the J gene TRBJ1-2, with D hard to call. Germline assignment: CDR1 LNHDA and CDR2 SQIVND (reference sequence). Trimming stripped 6 bases from V and 8 bases from J, with 16 bases between. The CDR3 is 13 amino acids. Written as DNA, the CDR3 is TGTGCCAGTAGACCGGGAGGGATGGGCGGCTACACCTTC. It codes for CASRPGGMGGYTF.

This sequence joins TRBV4-2 and TRBJ1-2; D unclear. Trimming took off 0 bases at V and 4 bases at J, with 12 bases between the two ends. CDR1 is LGHNA, CDR2 YNFKEQ, per germline. CDR3 size: 15 residues. The CDR3 nucleotides read TGTGCCAGCAGCCAAGACGCTAAGGGCCCCTATGGCTACACCTTC. It yields the protein CASSQDAKGPYGYTF.

The chain links TRBV27 to TRBJ2-2; TRBD2 matches at 11 bases. The V and J ends lost 7 bases and 5 bases, in that order; junction bases with no gene match: 9. The CDR3 has 16 residues. Germline-derived CDR1 and CDR2 are MNHEY and SMNVEV (reference sequence). The CDR3 DNA follows: TGTGCCAGCATTAAAGTCCTAGCGGGGGGTACCGGGGAGCTGTTTTTT. Protein sequence: CASIKVLAGGTGELFF.

This clone was detected once. The rearrangement links TRBV13 to TRBJ2-7; TRBD1 matches 11 bases. Germline lookup yields CDR1 PRHDT and CDR2 FYEKMQ (reference sequence). J lost 0 bases, V lost 5 bases, and 6 bases had no gene match. The CDR3 extends over 16 amino acids. As DNA, the CDR3 is TGTGCCAGCAGCCCCTGGACAGGGGGCACCTCCTACGAGCAGTACTTC. It translates to CASSPWTGGTSYEQYF.

This sequence joins TRBV5-1 and TRBJ1-2; no reliable D call. Trimming stripped 0 bases from V and 8 bases from J, with 17 bases between. The length of the CDR3 is 15 residues. Germline V gene sequence: CDR1 SGHRS, CDR2 YFSETQ. CDR3 region: CASSLERDVAFGYTF. The CDR3, as DNA: TGCGCCAGCAGCTTGGAGCGGGATGTGGCGTTCGGCTACACCTTC.